The source of this TCR beta chain is a study of blood T cells in healthy people across ages. For the study at large: About one barcoded TCR beta cDNA was captured per two T cells. Overall study results and limits: Age brought a roughly linear fall in TCR beta diversity measured per million T cells.

Next came a second PCR, run for about 7 to 12 cycles, which used a sample-barcoded 5' primer along with a J-beta primer mix. A template-switch adaptor with 12 random nucleotides tagged each cDNA molecule. TCRdb reanalysed the 5' RACE reads using MiXCR and keeps one entry per CDR3 protein. The sample holds around 990,000 distinct CDR3 sequences; around two fifths are singletons and the top ten take roughly 14%. To note about this clonotype: Its antigen is currently unknown.

The sequence came from a man aged 18 to 29 in good health. The sequenced sample was blood.

CDR3 bases: TGCAGTGCATGGGACAGGCTAAATGAAAAACTGTTTTTT. Its translation is CSAWDRLNEKLFF. The chain combines TRBV20-1 with TRBJ1-4, with TRBD1 matching 8 bases. V dropped 6 bases and J dropped 5; count of bases not matched to a gene: 5. This CDR3 is built from 13 residues. Germline loops: CDR1 DFQATT, CDR2 SNEGSKA (reference sequence).